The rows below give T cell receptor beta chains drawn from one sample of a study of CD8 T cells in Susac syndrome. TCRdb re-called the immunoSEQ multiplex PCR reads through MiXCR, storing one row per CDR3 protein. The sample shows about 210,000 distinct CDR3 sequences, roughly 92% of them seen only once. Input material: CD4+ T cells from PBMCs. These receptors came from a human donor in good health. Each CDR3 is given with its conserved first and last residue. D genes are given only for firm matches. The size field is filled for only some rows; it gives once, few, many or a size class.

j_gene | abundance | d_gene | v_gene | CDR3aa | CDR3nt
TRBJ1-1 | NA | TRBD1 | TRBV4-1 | CASSQGSAGGSEAFF | TGCGCCAGCAGCCAAGGAAGCGCAGGGGGCTCTGAAGCTTTCTTT
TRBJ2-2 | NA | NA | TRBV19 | CASSASVTGELFF | TGTGCCAGTAGTGCTAGCGTCACCGGGGAGCTGTTTTTT
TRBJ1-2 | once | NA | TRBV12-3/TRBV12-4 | CASSLQGTFNYGYTF | TGTGCCAGCAGCCTACAGGGTACGTTTAACTATGGCTACACCTTC
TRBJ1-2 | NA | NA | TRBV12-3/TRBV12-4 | CASSFGFYYTF | TGTGCCAGCAGTTTTGGATTCTATTACACCTTC
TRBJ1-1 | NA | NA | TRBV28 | CASSPVSTEAFF | TGTGCCAGCAGTCCGGTCAGCACTGAAGCTTTCTTT
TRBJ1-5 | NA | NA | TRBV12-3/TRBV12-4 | CASSLARGGLGRNQPQHF | TGTGCCAGCAGTTTAGCCCGGGGAGGGCTCGGCCGCAATCAGCCCCAGCATTTT
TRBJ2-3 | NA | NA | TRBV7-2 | CASSFISGITDTQYF | TGTGCCAGCAGCTTTATTAGCGGCATAACAGATACGCAGTATTTT
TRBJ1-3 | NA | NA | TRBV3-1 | CASSQEYWGSSGNTIYF | TGTGCCAGCAGCCAAGAATACTGGGGAAGCTCTGGAAACACCATATATTTT
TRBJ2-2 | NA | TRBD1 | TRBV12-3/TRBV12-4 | CASRGTANTGELFF | TGTGCCAGCAGGGGGACAGCGAACACCGGGGAGCTGTTTTTT
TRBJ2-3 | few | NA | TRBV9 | CASSVDQRDTQYF | TGTGCCAGCAGCGTCGACCAGAGAGATACGCAGTATTTT
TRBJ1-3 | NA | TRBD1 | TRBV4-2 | CASSQDGGQSISGNTIYF | TGTGCCAGCAGCCAAGATGGGGGACAGTCCATCTCTGGAAACACCATATATTTT